The 11 T cell receptor beta chains presented below share a single source sample, sequenced in a study of T cell responses to AZD1222 COVID-19 vaccine. The protocol was immunoSEQ multiplex PCR, while the TCRdb copy is restricted to in-frame clones and leaves out a portion. The table lists 130,000 or so clones, roughly 86% of them singletons. This material consisted of peripheral blood, taken on day 0 of AZD1222 vaccination. These receptors all stem from an adult in good health.

The chain is built from TRBV4-1 and TRBJ1-1, with D perhaps TRBD1 (6 bases). Between the trimmed V and J ends, which lost 0 bases and 0 bases, there was a span of 11 bases. The CDR3 is 16 amino acids. Germline-derived CDR1 and CDR2 are MGHRA and YSYEKL. The CDR3, as DNA: TGCGCCAGCAGCCAAGATCTGGGGGCCGTGAACACTGAAGCTTTCTTT. Its protein product is CASSQDLGAVNTEAFF.

The chain couples TRBV5-1 to TRBJ1-1; D is possibly TRBD1 (5 bases). The V gene's germline CDR1 is SGHRS and CDR2 YFSETQ. This CDR3 has 13 residues. Deletions cut 1 base from V and 1 base from J, with 5 bases between. Here the CDR3 reads CASSLQGNTEAFF. CDR3 sequence (DNA): TGCGCCAGCAGCTTGCAGGGGAACACTGAAGCTTTCTTT.

This clone was detected only a few times. The chain links TRBV11-2 to TRBJ2-1; tentatively, D is TRBD1 (6 bases). Between the trimmed V and J ends, which lost 4 bases and 12 bases, there was a span of 22 bases. CDR3 length: 15 residues. CDR1 is SGHAT and CDR2 is FQNNGV in the germline V gene. The chain's CDR3 is CASSSPGVWGWGQFF. DNA for the CDR3: TGTGCCAGCAGCTCACCAGGGGTTTGGGGCTGGGGGCAGTTCTTC. The complete variable domain, with remaining parts taken from reference TRBV11-2 and TRBJ2-1, reads EAGVAQSPRYKIIEKRQSVAFWCNPISGHATLYWYQQILGQGPKLLIQFQNNGVVDDSQLPKDRFSAERLKGVDSTLKIQPAKLEDSAVYLCASSSPGVWGWGQFFGPGTRLTVL.

In this sample, this clone turned up a few times. The chain carries TRBV11-1 and TRBJ1-5, with a possible D match to TRBD1 (6 bases). Deletions cut 6 bases from V and 4 bases from J, with 16 bases between. Per the germline V gene, CDR1 is SGHAT and CDR2 is FQDESV (reference sequence). CDR3 length equals 15 residues. CDR3 protein: CASSLTGQPNQPQHF. As DNA, the CDR3 is TGTGCCAGCAGTCTAACCGGACAGCCGAATCAGCCCCAGCATTTT.

V and J are TRBV7-2 and TRBJ1-6; no clear D. Germline CDR1 SGHTA, CDR2 FQGNSA. The CDR3 is 15 amino acids. V was shortened by 2 bases and J by 4 bases, with 9 bases between the two germline ends. The CDR3 is CASSLQYSYNSPLHF. The CDR3 bases are TGTGCCAGCAGCTTACAATACAGTTATAATTCACCCCTCCACTTT.

The chain joins TRBV11-2 to TRBJ1-6; TRBD1 might be the D (5 bases). The CDR3 runs to 15 residues. V was trimmed by 6 bases and J by 10 bases, leaving 19 bases between them. Germline V gene sequence: CDR1 SGHAT, CDR2 FQNNGV. The CDR3 DNA is TGTGCCAGCAGACCAGCGGCGAGGGGCCACTCACCCCTCCACTTT. Amino acid sequence: CASRPAARGHSPLHF.

V is TRBV27 and J is TRBJ2-2; 8 bases are a match to TRBD2. The CDR3 covers 15 residues. Looked up from germline, CDR1 is MNHEY and CDR2 is SMNVEV (reference sequence). Trimming took 6 bases from V and 7 from J; bases not matched to a gene: 10. CDR3 sequence (DNA): TGTGCCAGCAGCCAACGGGGGGGGCGGAGCGGGGAGCTGTTTTTT. Translation gives CASSQRGGRSGELFF.

This clone was seen once. The chain links TRBV28 to TRBJ2-1; TRBD1 might be the D (5 bases). This CDR3 has 13 amino acids. V was shortened by 7 bases and J by 9 bases, with 16 bases between the two germline ends. Germline V gene data show CDR1 as MDHEN and CDR2 as SYDVKM. CDR3 amino acids: CASNPHRRSEQFF. Written as DNA, the CDR3 is TGTGCCAGCAACCCCCACAGGCGGAGTGAGCAGTTCTTC.

This chain uses TRBV18 with TRBJ1-1; TRBD1 might be the D (6 bases). Germline CDR1 KGHSH, CDR2 LQKENI. CDR3 length: 15 amino acids. V was trimmed by 3 bases and J by 2 bases, leaving 13 bases between them. The CDR3 region has the DNA TGTGCCAGCTCACCTCCGGGACAAAAAAACACTGAAGCTTTCTTT. This sequence encodes CASSPPGQKNTEAFF.

The chain employs TRBV6-2 or TRBV6-3 and TRBJ2-5, with 9 bases that match TRBD2. The junction had 10 bases not matched to a gene; V was cut back by 2 bases and J by 3 bases. Germline CDR1 MNHEY, CDR2 SVGEGT. The CDR3 spans 17 residues. CDR3 in amino acids: CASSYTRLAADKETQYF. DNA for the CDR3: TGTGCCAGCAGTTACACTAGACTAGCGGCTGATAAAGAGACCCAGTACTTC.

The chain employs TRBV6-1 and TRBJ1-1; TRBD1 is a possible D gene (6 bases). Per germline, CDR1 MNHNS and CDR2 SASEGT. The germline V and J ends were trimmed by 2 bases and 3 bases, with 22 bases remaining between them. CDR3 length: 18 residues. CDR3 in DNA: TGTGCCAGCAGTGAAAGGGGTTGGGACACGCGGGGGGACACTGAAGCTTTCTTT. The encoded protein is CASSERGWDTRGDTEAFF.